Listed below are T cell receptor beta chains from one sample, sequenced in a study of brain T cells in children with intractable seizures. The data were produced by immunoSEQ multiplex PCR, yet TCRdb's version contains in-frame clones alone and is incomplete. The sample lists under 150,000 clones; roughly 94% were seen once. The sequenced sample was peripheral blood, obtained at surgery. Every receptor here comes from a boy in the first two years of life with hemimegalencephaly and intractable seizures. Each CDR3 is given with its conserved first and last residue. The D gene is left open where the match is weak. Not every row has a clone size; where given, it reads once, few, many or a size class.

J,V,D,size,CDR3,DNA
TRBJ2-1,TRBV5-4,TRBD1,NA,CASSQGQGGNNEQFF,TGTGCCAGCAGCCAGGGACAGGGTGGAAACAATGAGCAGTTCTTC
TRBJ1-1,TRBV5-4,NA,NA,CASSFGESAEAFF,TGTGCCAGCAGCTTTGGGGAATCGGCTGAAGCTTTCTTT
TRBJ2-3,TRBV7-9,NA,NA,CASSPYQVTDTQYF,TGTGCCAGCAGCCCCTACCAGGTCACAGATACGCAGTATTTT
TRBJ2-7,TRBV15,TRBD1,once,CATSRDPGQTYEQYF,TGTGCCACCAGCAGAGACCCGGGACAGACCTACGAGCAGTACTTC
TRBJ1-3,TRBV12-5,TRBD1,NA,CASRDRAGGNTIYF,TGTGCTAGTCGGGACAGGGCCGGAGGAAACACCATATATTTT
TRBJ2-7,TRBV9,TRBD2,NA,CASSSRLAGPDEQYF,TGTGCCAGCAGCTCTCGACTAGCGGGCCCCGACGAGCAGTACTTC
TRBJ2-2,TRBV29-1,NA,NA,CSVEWTVAGELFF,TGCAGCGTTGAGTGGACAGTCGCCGGGGAGCTGTTTTTT
TRBJ2-5,TRBV24-1,TRBD2,NA,CATSDSAGVGETQYF,TGTGCCACCAGTGATTCAGCGGGAGTCGGGGAGACCCAGTACTTC
TRBJ2-7,TRBV4-2,NA,NA,CASSPRVPLTYEQYF,TGTGCCAGCAGCCCGAGGGTCCCCCTCACCTACGAGCAGTACTTC
TRBJ1-1,TRBV5-4,NA,NA,CASSVGGVGTEAFF,TGTGCCAGCAGCGTGGGCGGGGTGGGCACTGAAGCTTTCTTT
TRBJ2-1,TRBV7-2,TRBD2,NA,CASSRGTSGRGEQFF,TGTGCCAGCAGCCGGGGGACTAGCGGGAGAGGTGAGCAGTTCTTC
TRBJ2-5,TRBV5-4,TRBD2,once,CASSLLTSGQETQYF,TGTGCCAGCAGCCTACTGACTAGCGGCCAAGAGACCCAGTACTTC
TRBJ1-4,TRBV20-1,NA,NA,CSARHEKLFF,TGCAGTGCTAGACATGAAAAACTGTTTTTT
TRBJ2-1,TRBV28,TRBD1,NA,CASSLPPGTGMDEQFF,TGTGCCAGCAGTTTACCTCCGGGGACAGGGATGGATGAGCAGTTCTTC
TRBJ2-3,TRBV7-3,TRBD1,NA,CASSPTGGTDTQYF,TGTGCCAGCAGCCCTACAGGGGGGACAGATACGCAGTATTTT
TRBJ1-1,TRBV30,NA,NA,CAWSGVHEAFF,TGTGCCTGGAGTGGGGTTCATGAAGCTTTCTTT
TRBJ1-5,TRBV29-1,NA,NA,CSVGEQSDQPQHF,TGCAGCGTTGGGGAGCAGAGTGATCAGCCCCAGCATTTT
TRBJ1-1,TRBV6-5,NA,once,CASSLYYTEAFF,TGTGCCAGCAGTTTATATTACACTGAAGCTTTCTTT
TRBJ1-2,TRBV24-1,TRBD1,NA,CATSGPGQGKYGYTF,TGTGCCACCAGTGGCCCGGGACAGGGGAAATATGGCTACACCTTC
TRBJ1-4,TRBV28,TRBD1,NA,CASLDRGLANEKLFF,TGTGCCAGCTTGGACAGGGGGCTAGCTAATGAAAAACTGTTTTTT
TRBJ2-3,TRBV7-2,NA,NA,CASSLVSSGYTDTQYF,TGTGCCAGCAGCTTAGTGTCCAGCGGCTACACAGATACGCAGTATTTT
TRBJ2-3,TRBV2,NA,NA,CASRVRWYTDTQYF,TGTGCCAGCCGAGTGAGGTGGTACACAGATACGCAGTATTTT
TRBJ2-1,TRBV28,TRBD2,NA,CATTTSGDYNEQFF,TGTGCCACCACGACTAGCGGGGACTACAATGAGCAGTTCTTC
TRBJ2-1,TRBV18,TRBD2,NA,CASSPLAGVTNEQFF,TGTGCCAGCTCACCACTGGCGGGAGTAACAAATGAGCAGTTCTTC
TRBJ1-4,TRBV6-5,NA,once,CARDGSEKLFF,TGTGCCAGGGATGGTAGTGAAAAACTGTTTTTT
TRBJ2-2,TRBV24-1,NA,once,CATNQGVTGELFF,TGTGCCACCAACCAGGGTGTCACCGGGGAGCTGTTTTTT
TRBJ2-5,TRBV11-3,NA,NA,CASSRQSGETQYF,TGTGCCAGCAGCCGCCAAAGCGGGGAGACCCAGTACTTC
TRBJ1-1,TRBV6-6,NA,NA,CASSLSGTFMNTEAFF,TGTGCCAGCAGCCTATCCGGGACATTCATGAACACTGAAGCTTTCTTT
TRBJ2-3,TRBV20-1,TRBD2,NA,CSASNTGGTEDTQYF,TGCAGTGCTAGTAATACGGGAGGGACCGAGGATACGCAGTATTTT
TRBJ2-3,TRBV9,TRBD2,NA,CASSSTPSGRAGDTQYF,TGTGCCAGCAGTAGTACACCTAGCGGGAGGGCGGGAGATACGCAGTATTTT
TRBJ2-3,TRBV30,NA,NA,CAWSPGSTDTQYF,TGTGCCTGGAGTCCCGGGAGCACAGATACGCAGTATTTT
TRBJ1-1,TRBV28,NA,medium-sized,CASSFLFADTEAFF,TGTGCCAGCAGTTTTCTGTTTGCGGACACTGAAGCTTTCTTT
TRBJ2-7,TRBV5-1,NA,NA,CASSLAGGGGYEQYF,TGCGCCAGCAGCTTGGCGGGGGGAGGGGGCTACGAGCAGTACTTC
TRBJ2-7,TRBV7-2,NA,NA,CASSLIGRLYEQYF,TGTGCCAGCAGCTTAATTGGTCGGTTATACGAGCAGTACTTC
TRBJ1-6,TRBV19,NA,NA,CASRQTTEINSPLHF,TGTGCCAGTAGACAAACGACAGAGATTAATTCACCCCTCCACTTT
TRBJ2-7,TRBV10-3,TRBD2,NA,CAISQLAGATYEQYF,TGTGCCATCAGCCAACTAGCGGGCGCGACCTACGAGCAGTACTTC
TRBJ2-3,TRBV7-2,TRBD2,NA,CASSSRAGGRADTQYF,TGTGCCAGCAGCTCCCGAGCGGGAGGAAGGGCAGATACGCAGTATTTT
TRBJ2-7,TRBV7-2,NA,NA,CASSLGLRYEQYF,TGTGCCAGCAGCTTAGGATTGAGATACGAGCAGTACTTC
TRBJ1-2,TRBV27,NA,NA,CASSLQGNYGYTF,TGTGCCAGCAGTTTACAGGGGAACTATGGCTACACCTTC
TRBJ2-1,TRBV7-9,NA,NA,CASSTPSDSYNEQFF,TGTGCCAGCAGCACCCCCAGCGACTCCTACAATGAGCAGTTCTTC
TRBJ1-6,TRBV6-5,NA,NA,CASSYSITGENSPLHF,TGTGCCAGCAGTTACTCGATAACTGGGGAGAATTCACCCCTCCACTTT
TRBJ2-3,TRBV7-3,TRBD1,NA,CASSRDRGLDTQYF,TGTGCCAGCAGCCGGGACAGAGGGCTGGATACGCAGTATTTT
TRBJ2-7,TRBV18,TRBD2,NA,CASSPPSGSGYEQYF,TGTGCCAGCTCACCACCTAGCGGGAGTGGTTACGAGCAGTACTTC
TRBJ1-5,TRBV19,NA,NA,CASSIVQGGQPQHF,TGTGCCAGTAGTATTGTCCAGGGCGGCCAGCCCCAGCATTTT
TRBJ2-7,TRBV11-3,NA,NA,CASSFEVLGEQYF,TGTGCCAGCAGCTTCGAGGTTCTTGGGGAGCAGTACTTC
TRBJ1-6,TRBV6-5,TRBD1,NA,CASTRRQGKDSPLHF,TGTGCCAGCACCCGACGACAGGGGAAGGATTCACCCCTCCACTTT
TRBJ1-6,TRBV28,TRBD1,NA,CASSRGQANSPLHF,TGTGCCAGCAGTAGGGGACAGGCGAATTCACCCCTCCACTTT